The 26 T cell receptor beta chains below come from one sample, sequenced in a study of T cells expressing NK-cell markers. After re-calling the 5' RACE reads, TCRdb lists one entry per CDR3 protein, DNA absent. The sample holds a few hundred thousand distinct CDR3 sequences. The sequenced sample consisted of blood T cells: a sorted CD56 or NKG2C T cell subset, CD4+ or CD8+ T cells, or bulk PBMC T cells (not recorded which). The receptors stem from a man aged 18-70 years in good health.

This chain joins TRBV7-9 and TRBJ2-1; absent DNA, TCRdb's TRBD2 call cannot be checked. The CDR3 spans 17 residues. Germline V gene sequence: CDR1 SEHNR, CDR2 FQNEAQ (reference sequence). CDR3: CASSPAPGFGSYNEQFF.

The J gene is TRBJ2-4, the V gene TRBV5-4; TCRdb indicates TRBD1, and absent DNA this call remains unverified. The germline gives CDR1 SGHNT, CDR2 YYREEE (reference sequence). The CDR3 has 17 residues. Here the CDR3 reads CASSSGQGAGPKNIQYF.

The J gene is TRBJ1-2, the V gene TRBV6-5; TCRdb outputs TRBD1, but without DNA this stays unchecked. Germline CDR1 and CDR2: MNHEY and SVGAGI. The CDR3 consists of 15 residues. CDR3: CASSYITGQGSSYTF.

V gene TRBV10-3 combines with J gene TRBJ2-5; TCRdb indicates TRBD1, and absent DNA this call remains unverified. The germline gives CDR1 ENHRY, CDR2 SYGVKD. The CDR3 extends over 14 amino acids. CDR3 residues: CAISLPGAQETQYF.

V and J are TRBV29-1 and TRBJ2-5. The CDR3 spans 12 residues. Germline V CDR1 and CDR2: SQVTM, ANQGSEA. Here the CDR3 reads CSVDRFQETQYF.

V usage is TRBV12-3 or TRBV12-4 and J usage is TRBJ2-1; TCRdb's D call, TRBD1, is unchecked because there is no DNA. The CDR3 has 16 residues. The CDR3 loop is CASSRYSGSQYNEQFF.

The chain is built from TRBV7-9 and TRBJ2-5; the D call of TRBD2 rests on TCRdb alone, since no DNA is present to check it. CDR3 size: 14 residues. Looked up from germline, CDR1 is SEHNR and CDR2 is FQNEAQ (reference sequence). This CDR3 is CASSQLAGVETQYF.

The chain employs TRBV29-1 and TRBJ1-5; lacking DNA, the TRBD1 call made by TCRdb goes unchecked. Germline CDR1 and CDR2: SQVTM and ANQGSEA. The CDR3 is made up of 12 amino acids. The CDR3 spells CSVQGRGQPQHF.

V and J are TRBV11-2 and TRBJ2-4; TCRdb's D call of TRBD1 is untestable without DNA. The CDR3 has 18 residues. Germline loops: CDR1 SGHAT, CDR2 FQNNGV. The CDR3 spells CASSLVGVGGRAKNIQYF.

The chain employs TRBV20-1 and TRBJ2-7; the D gene TCRdb calls, TRBD1, cannot be checked with no DNA. The germline V gene has CDR1 DFQATT and CDR2 SNEGSKA (reference sequence). The CDR3 runs 15 residues. The CDR3 sequence is CSALNTGTGSYEQYF.

The genes are TRBV25-1 and TRBJ2-1; TCRdb's D call of TRBD2 is untestable without DNA. The CDR3 covers 13 residues. Germline CDR1 MGHDK, CDR2 SYGVNS. This CDR3 is CASSEDPPHEQFF.

J is TRBJ1-6 and V is TRBV6-5; the D call of TRBD1 rests on TCRdb alone, since no DNA is present to check it. Germline V gene data show CDR1 as MNHEY and CDR2 as SVGAGI. The CDR3 extends over 15 amino acids. The chain's CDR3 is CASSSDRGGNSPLHF.

V and J are TRBV11-3 and TRBJ1-1. The CDR3 covers 13 residues. Germline V CDR1 and CDR2: SGHNT, YENEEA. The CDR3 sequence is CASSFAGGTEAFF.

The chain carries TRBV9 and TRBJ1-1; TCRdb reports TRBD1, a call that lacks DNA to check it against. CDR1 is SGDLS, CDR2 YYNGEE, per germline. This CDR3 region has 15 residues. This CDR3 reads CASSPRQVLNTEAFF.

The chain couples TRBV20-1 to TRBJ1-4. The CDR3 length is 15 residues. CDR1 and CDR2 from the germline V gene are DFQATT and SNEGSKA (reference sequence). CDR3 residues: CSARDAGGGNEKLFF.

The chain recombines TRBV3-1 with TRBJ1-2; the TCRdb call, TRBD1, lacks DNA for checking. The CDR3 is 15 residues long. Germline CDR1 reads LGHDT; CDR2 reads YNNKEL (reference sequence). CDR3 residues: CASSRSGQGNYGYTF. The variable domain in full, with the rest retrieved from reference TRBV3-1 and TRBJ1-2, is DTAVSQTPKYLVTQMGNDKSIKCEQNLGHDTMYWYKQDSKKFLKIMFSYNNKELIINETVPNRFSPKSPDKAHLNLHINSLELGDSAVYFCASSRSGQGNYGYTFGSGTRLTVV.

This chain links TRBV12-3 or TRBV12-4 with TRBJ2-7; TCRdb indicates TRBD2, and absent DNA this call remains unverified. The CDR3 runs to 15 residues. This CDR3 reads CASSSDSGMGREQYF.

This rearrangement joins TRBV6-6 to TRBJ2-2. CDR3 length: 12 amino acids. Germline CDR1 MNHNY, CDR2 SVGAGI (reference sequence). The chain's CDR3 is CASRLSAGELFF.

The gene calls are TRBV15 and TRBJ2-3. Germline V gene sequence: CDR1 LNHNV, CDR2 YYDKDF (reference sequence). CDR3 size: 16 residues. The CDR3: CATSRDVASMPDTQYF.

The chain combines TRBV14 with TRBJ2-3; TCRdb picks TRBD1, but there is no DNA to check that call. Germline V lookup: CDR1 SGHDN, CDR2 FVKESK. This CDR3 spans 20 amino acids. CDR3 loop: CASSQAWDRTAPVFLGTQYF. Combining the CDR3 with reference TRBV14 and TRBJ2-3 gives the whole variable domain EAGVTQFPSHSVIEKGQTVTLRCDPISGHDNLYWYRRVMGKEIKFLLHFVKESKQDESGMPNNRFLAERTGGTYSTLKVQPAELEDSGVYFCASSQAWDRTAPVFLGTQYFGPGTRLTVL.

The rearrangement uses TRBV28 and TRBJ2-5; TCRdb selects TRBD2, and the lack of DNA leaves this call unchecked. Germline V gives CDR1 MDHEN, CDR2 SYDVKM. The length of the CDR3 is 16 residues. CDR3 sequence: CASSLLRLVGIETQYF.

The gene calls are TRBV12-3 or TRBV12-4 and TRBJ2-3; as DNA is missing, the TRBD1 call by TCRdb cannot be tested. The CDR3 covers 16 residues. CDR3 amino acids: CASRISGGGSTDTQYF.

The V call is TRBV5-1, the J call TRBJ2-5; TCRdb selects TRBD1, and the lack of DNA leaves this call unchecked. CDR3 length equals 16 residues. Germline values: CDR1 SGHRS, CDR2 YFSETQ. This CDR3 reads CASTLMGGGRGETQYF. The full variable domain, completed using reference TRBV5-1 and TRBJ2-5, is KAGVTQTPRYLIKTRGQQVTLSCSPISGHRSVSWYQQTPGQGLQFLFEYFSETQRNKGNFPGRFSGRQFSNSRSEMNVSTLELGDSALYLCASTLMGGGRGETQYFGPGTRLLVL.

V usage is TRBV5-4 and J usage is TRBJ2-2. The CDR3 sequence is 14 residues long. Germline loops: CDR1 SGHNT, CDR2 YYREEE (reference sequence). The CDR3 reads CASSLGRWDGELFF.

The CDR3 sequence: CASTGTGGGTGELFF. V gene TRBV6-2 or TRBV6-3 combines with J gene TRBJ2-2; TCRdb returns TRBD1, unconfirmable since there is no DNA. The CDR3 totals 15 residues. In germline, CDR1 is MNHEY, CDR2 SVGEGT.

The gene calls are TRBV6-1 and TRBJ1-5; no DNA is available, so the TRBD1 call from TCRdb remains unchecked. CDR1 and CDR2 (germline): MNHNS, SASEGT. The CDR3 contains 15 residues. The CDR3 spells CASSDFTGIRQPQHF.